Shown below are 19 T cell receptor beta chains from a single sample sequenced in a study of cytomegalovirus exposure and HLA in healthy donors. PCR was performed using 60 Vbeta and 13 Jbeta primers. The table came from immunoSEQ multiplex PCR; TCRdb's copy has only in-frame clones and leaves some out. The sample contains 75,000 to 100,000 clones, around 85% of which appear only once. Sequencing was done on a sample of PBMCs. The receptors derive from a middle-aged man in good health and CMV-seropositive.

The chain links TRBV9 to TRBJ2-5, with 7 bases that match TRBD2. CDR3 length: 14 residues. CDR1 and CDR2 from the germline V gene are SGDLS and YYNGEE. The trim removed 0 bases at V and 5 bases at J, leaving 4 bases unmatched. As DNA, the CDR3 is TGTGCCAGCAGCGTAGGCGGGAGATGGGAGACCCAGTACTTC. As protein: CASSVGGRWETQYF.

Notes on this clone: The junction differs from germline at one of its ends, possibly a read error. V is TRBV7-7 and J is TRBJ2-5, with 8 bases that match TRBD1. The J call may be mistaken, given a closer DNA end match to TRBJ2-7. The length of the CDR3 is 15 residues. The germline gives CDR1 SSHAT, CDR2 FNYEAQ (reference sequence). In DNA, the CDR3 is TGTGCTAGCAGCCCGGGACAGGCGAACCTCTACGAGCAGTACTTC. Amino acid sequence: CASSPGQANLYEQYF.

The gene calls are TRBV7-2 and TRBJ1-2; D might be TRBD1 (6 bases). The V gene's germline CDR1 is SGHTA and CDR2 FQGNSA. The CDR3 covers 15 residues. Trimming took 5 bases from V and 5 from J, leaving 18 bases between them. CDR3 DNA sequence: TGTGCCAGCAGCCCGGGGGGGGCCGTTATGTATGGCTACACCTTC. Translated, it gives CASSPGGAVMYGYTF. The variable domain in full, completed from reference TRBV7-2 and TRBJ1-2, reads GAGVSQSPSNKVTEKGKDVELRCDPISGHTALYWYRQSLGQGLEFLIYFQGNSAPDKSGLPSDRFSAERTGGSVSTLTIQRTQQEDSAVYLCASSPGGAVMYGYTFGSGTRLTVV.

This clone was seen just once. This sequence joins TRBV19 and TRBJ1-6, with D tentatively TRBD1 (6 bases). In germline, CDR1 is LNHDA, CDR2 SQIVND (reference sequence). Trimming cost V 3 bases and J 5 bases, with 20 bases left between them. The CDR3 has 18 residues. CDR3 DNA sequence: TGTGCCAGTAGTATTCGTTGGACAGCTGTAAACGATAATTCACCCCTCCACTTT. Its translation: CASSIRWTAVNDNSPLHF. The variable domain in full, completed from reference TRBV19 and TRBJ1-6, reads DGGITQSPKYLFRKEGQNVTLSCEQNLNHDAMYWYRQDPGQGLRLIYYSQIVNDFQKGDIAEGYSVSREKKESFPLTVTSAQKNPTAFYLCASSIRWTAVNDNSPLHFGNGTRLTVT.

The chain has TRBV5-1 and TRBJ1-5, with a tentative D call TRBD1 (5 bases). The CDR3 extends over 15 amino acids. Trimming shortened V by 4 bases and J by 0 bases, and 11 bases separated the two germline ends. Germline V gene lookup returns CDR1 SGHRS and CDR2 YFSETQ. The CDR3 DNA is TGCGCCAGCAGCCCGGGGGGATATAGCAATCAGCCCCAGCATTTT. Its protein product is CASSPGGYSNQPQHF. The full variable domain, rest sourced from reference TRBV5-1 and TRBJ1-5, is KAGVTQTPRYLIKTRGQQVTLSCSPISGHRSVSWYQQTPGQGLQFLFEYFSETQRNKGNFPGRFSGRQFSNSRSEMNVSTLELGDSALYLCASSPGGYSNQPQHFGDGTRLSIL.

This chain connects TRBV6-1 to TRBJ2-7; D is unclear. There are 13 residues in the CDR3. Germline values: CDR1 MNHNS, CDR2 SASEGT. V lost 5 bases, J lost 0 bases, and 8 bases lay in between. The CDR3 is CASSWQDSYEQYF. Here the CDR3 DNA reads TGTGCCAGCAGTTGGCAGGACTCCTACGAGCAGTACTTC.

The rearrangement uses TRBV6-6 and TRBJ1-1, with a possible D match to TRBD1 (6 bases). CDR3 length: 13 residues. Germline CDR1 and CDR2: MNHNY and SVGAGI (reference sequence). The V gene lost 7 bases and the J gene lost 1 base, with 10 bases spanning the gap. This CDR3 reads CASTLGGNTEAFF. CDR3 sequence (DNA): TGTGCCAGCACCCTAGGGGGGAACACTGAAGCTTTCTTT.

This clone appeared once. V usage is TRBV27 and J usage is TRBJ1-2, with D possibly being TRBD1 (6 bases). The CDR3 is 14 residues long. Germline V gene data show CDR1 as MNHEY and CDR2 as SMNVEV (reference sequence). The V end was cut by 2 bases, the J end by 5 bases, with 12 bases between. The CDR3 reads CASSLVRDTYGYTF. The CDR3 coding sequence is TGTGCCAGCAGTTTAGTCAGGGACACTTATGGCTACACCTTC.

This sequence joins TRBV9 and TRBJ2-5; perhaps TRBD2 as D (6 bases). The CDR3 totals 15 residues. The germline CDR1 and CDR2 sequences are SGDLS and YYNGEE. Trimming removed 0 bases from V and 1 base from J, with 10 bases in between. The CDR3 spells CASSVDSGGQETQYF. The CDR3 DNA follows: TGTGCCAGCAGCGTAGATTCCGGGGGCCAAGAGACCCAGTACTTC.

The V gene is TRBV19, the J gene TRBJ2-1; 9 bases map to TRBD2. Germline assignment: CDR1 LNHDA and CDR2 SQIVND (reference sequence). This CDR3 spans 15 amino acids. V was pared by 5 bases and J by 7 bases, with 9 bases of the junction left unmatched. Here the CDR3 reads CASSPSSGLANEQFF. The CDR3 DNA reads TGTGCCAGTAGTCCGTCCTCCGGACTAGCGAATGAGCAGTTCTTC.

The V and J genes are TRBV10-1 and TRBJ2-3; 7 nucleotides agree with TRBD2. V was clipped by 0 bases and J by 8 bases; unmatched bases: 5. The CDR3 extends over 14 amino acids. The germline CDR1 and CDR2 sequences are WNHNN and SYGVQD (reference sequence). CDR3 residues: CASSESTSRTTQYF. For the CDR3, the DNA is TGCGCCAGCAGTGAGTCGACTAGCCGGACTACGCAGTATTTT.

To note about this clone: One end of the junction is discordant with germline, which a read error may explain. The chain couples TRBV7-9 to TRBJ1-3, with D possibly being TRBD1 (6 bases). This CDR3 contains 15 residues. Germline-derived CDR1 and CDR2 are SEHNR and FQNEAQ (reference sequence). The CDR3 nucleotides read TGTACCAGCAGCTCCGGACAGATCTCTGGAAACACCATATATTTT. It encodes CTSSSGQISGNTIYF.

The rearrangement links TRBV6-5 to TRBJ2-7; 8 bases line up with TRBD2. The CDR3 has 14 residues. From germline, CDR1 is MNHEY and CDR2 SVGAGI. V was clipped by 7 bases and J by 6 bases; unmatched bases: 11. The CDR3 sequence: CASIRAGESGEQYF. CDR3 DNA: TGTGCCAGCATCAGAGCGGGAGAGTCTGGCGAGCAGTACTTC.

V is TRBV6-1 and J is TRBJ1-1, with D possibly TRBD1 on 6 matching bases. Trimming took off 5 bases at V and 3 bases at J, with 16 bases between the two ends. Looked up from germline, CDR1 is MNHNS and CDR2 is SASEGT. This CDR3 has 15 residues. The CDR3 is CASSITAPGDTEAFF. CDR3 nucleotide sequence: TGTGCCAGCAGTATCACAGCCCCAGGGGACACTGAAGCTTTCTTT.

The chain employs TRBV15 and TRBJ2-7; tentatively, D is TRBD1 (5 bases). Germline CDR1 and CDR2: LNHNV and YYDKDF (reference sequence). The V end was cut by 0 bases, the J end by 4 bases, with 10 bases between. This CDR3 is built from 14 residues. CDR3 sequence: CATSRDKGSYEQYF. The CDR3 DNA is TGTGCCACCAGCAGAGATAAGGGGTCGTACGAGCAGTACTTC.

The chain has TRBV6-5 and TRBJ1-5, with D perhaps TRBD1 (6 bases). Trimming left V 5 bases short and J 7 bases short, with 18 bases between. The CDR3 runs 15 residues. Germline CDR1 is MNHEY and CDR2 is SVGAGI. CDR3 loop: CASSLRGGRGQPQHF. CDR3 nucleotide sequence: TGTGCCAGCAGTCTCCGGGGGGGGAGGGGGCAGCCCCAGCATTTT.

The rearrangement uses TRBV5-1 and TRBJ1-2, with D uncertain. V was shortened by 1 base and J by 2 bases, with 6 bases between the two germline ends. Germline CDR1 reads SGHRS; CDR2 reads YFSETQ. The CDR3 is 13 amino acids. CDR3 coding DNA: TGCGCCAGCAGCTTGAGCTTCAACTATGGCTACACCTTC. Translated, it gives CASSLSFNYGYTF.

The V call is TRBV27, the J call TRBJ2-2, with TRBD2 matching 12 bases. In germline, CDR1 is MNHEY, CDR2 SMNVEV (reference sequence). Unmatched junction bases numbered 3, after V lost 5 bases and J lost 5 bases. The CDR3 is 15 residues long. The CDR3 protein is CASSVLAGGTGELFF. The CDR3 DNA follows: TGTGCCAGCAGTGTCCTAGCGGGAGGGACCGGGGAGCTGTTTTTT.

The V and J genes are TRBV2 and TRBJ2-5; possibly TRBD2 for D (5 bases). The ends were cut back, 3 bases at V and 2 bases at J, with 10 bases in the middle. CDR1 and CDR2 (germline): SNHLY, FYNNEI. The CDR3 runs to 14 residues. CDR3 nucleotides: TGTGCCAGCAGTGAGAGGGCCCGACAAGAGACCCAGTACTTC. Protein sequence: CASSERARQETQYF. Complete variable domain (other parts from reference TRBV2 and TRBJ2-5): EPEVTQTPSHQVTQMGQEVILRCVPISNHLYFYWYRQILGQKVEFLVSFYNNEISEKSEIFDDQFSVERPDGSNFTLKIRSTKLEDSAMYFCASSERARQETQYFGPGTRLLVL.